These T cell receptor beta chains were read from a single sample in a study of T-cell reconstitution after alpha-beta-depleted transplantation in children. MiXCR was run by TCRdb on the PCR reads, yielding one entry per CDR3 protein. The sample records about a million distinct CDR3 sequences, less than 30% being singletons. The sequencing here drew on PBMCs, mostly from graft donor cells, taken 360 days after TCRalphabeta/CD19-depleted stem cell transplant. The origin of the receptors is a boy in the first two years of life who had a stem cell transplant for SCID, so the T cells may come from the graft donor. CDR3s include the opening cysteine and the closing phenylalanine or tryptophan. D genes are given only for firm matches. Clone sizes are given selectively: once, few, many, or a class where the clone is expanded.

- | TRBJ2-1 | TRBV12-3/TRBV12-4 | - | CASRIIGHGVQQFF | TGTGCCAGCAGGATAATCGGCCACGGAGTTCAGCAGTTCTTC
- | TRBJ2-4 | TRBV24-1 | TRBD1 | CATSEGTGKGTKNIQYF | TGTGCCACCAGTGAGGGGACAGGGAAAGGGACCAAAAACATTCAGTACTTC
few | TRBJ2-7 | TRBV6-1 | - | CASRVGRSYEQYF | TGTGCCAGCAGGGTCGGAAGGTCCTACGAGCAGTACTTC
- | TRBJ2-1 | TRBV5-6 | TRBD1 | CASSLVSGGEQFF | TGTGCCAGCAGCTTGGTCTCAGGGGGCGAGCAGTTCTTC
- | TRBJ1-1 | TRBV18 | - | CASSPVRVANTEAFF | TGTGCCAGCTCACCCGTGAGGGTAGCGAACACTGAAGCTTTCTTT
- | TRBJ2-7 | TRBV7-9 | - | CASSSGGSPYEQYF | TGTGCCAGCAGCTCTGGGGGCAGTCCCTACGAGCAGTACTTC
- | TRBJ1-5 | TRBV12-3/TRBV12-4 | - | CASSFQGRSQPQHF | TGTGCCAGCAGTTTCCAGGGTAGGAGTCAGCCCCAGCATTTT
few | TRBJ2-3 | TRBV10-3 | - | CAITITQGGGTQYF | TGTGCCATCACAATAACACAGGGCGGCGGCACGCAGTATTTT
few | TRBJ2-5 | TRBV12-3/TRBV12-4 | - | CASSGVGQETQYF | TGTGCCAGCAGTGGAGTGGGGCAAGAGACCCAGTACTTC
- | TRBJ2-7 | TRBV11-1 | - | CASSFGPVWEQYF | TGTGCCAGCAGCTTTGGACCCGTGTGGGAGCAGTACTTC
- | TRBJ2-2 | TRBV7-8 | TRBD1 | CASSLLYLTDRDTGELFF | TGTGCCAGCAGCTTACTTTATCTTACGGACAGGGACACCGGGGAGCTGTTTTTT
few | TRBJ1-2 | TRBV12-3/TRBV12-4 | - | CASSLQFYGYTF | TGTGCCAGCAGTCTACAGTTCTATGGCTACACCTTC
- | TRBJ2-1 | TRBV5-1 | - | CASSLVPAPSYNEQFF | TGCGCCAGCAGCTTGGTCCCAGCCCCCTCCTACAATGAGCAGTTCTTC
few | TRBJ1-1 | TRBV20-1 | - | CSARVGTNTEAFF | TGCAGTGCTAGAGTTGGCACTAACACTGAAGCTTTCTTT
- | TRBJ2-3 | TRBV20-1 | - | CSARTTTRWPQYF | TGCAGTGCTAGAACGACGACTAGGTGGCCGCAGTATTTT
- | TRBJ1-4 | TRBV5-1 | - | CASSHGANNEKLFF | TGCGCCAGCAGCCACGGGGCTAATAATGAAAAACTGTTTTTT
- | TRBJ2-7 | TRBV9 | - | CASSAGHMSYEQYF | TGTGCCAGCAGCGCGGGACATATGTCATACGAGCAGTACTTC
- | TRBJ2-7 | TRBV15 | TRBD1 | CATSARLDRDYEQYF | TGTGCCACCAGCGCCCGGTTGGACAGGGACTACGAGCAGTACTTC
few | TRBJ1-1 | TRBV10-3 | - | CAISEGAPPEAFF | TGTGCCATCAGTGAGGGCGCGCCGCCTGAAGCTTTCTTT
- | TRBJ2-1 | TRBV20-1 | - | CSVGTLLNEQFF | TGCAGTGTCGGGACTCTACTCAATGAGCAGTTCTTC
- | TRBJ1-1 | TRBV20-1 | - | CSARGLLEAFF | TGCAGTGCTAGAGGGCTTCTTGAAGCTTTCTTT
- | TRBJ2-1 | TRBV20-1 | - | CSAVLMGDEQFF | TGCAGTGCGGTTTTGATGGGGGATGAGCAGTTCTTC
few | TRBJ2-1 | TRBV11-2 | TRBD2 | CASTRRASGEGHEQFF | TGTGCCAGCACCCGGAGGGCTAGCGGGGAAGGGCATGAGCAGTTCTTC
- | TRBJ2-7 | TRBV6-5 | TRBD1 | CASSYSGTGQGAVEQYF | TGTGCCAGCAGTTACTCGGGGACCGGACAGGGGGCGGTGGAGCAGTACTTC
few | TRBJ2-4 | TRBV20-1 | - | CSAGIIFRGRRDIQYF | TGCAGTGCTGGGATTATTTTCCGGGGGCGGCGGGACATTCAGTACTTC
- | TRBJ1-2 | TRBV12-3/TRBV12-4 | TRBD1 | CASSPRQGPRYTF | TGTGCCAGCAGTCCACGACAGGGGCCGCGCTACACCTTC
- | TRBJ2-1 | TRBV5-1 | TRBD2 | CASSVDGTSMNEQFF | TGCGCCAGCAGCGTGGACGGGACTAGCATGAATGAGCAGTTCTTC
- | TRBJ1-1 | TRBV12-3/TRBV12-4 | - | CASIEENTEAFF | TGTGCCAGCATTGAAGAGAACACTGAAGCTTTCTTT
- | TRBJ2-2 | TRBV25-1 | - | CASSPRGGRVGTGELFF | TGTGCCAGCAGTCCCCGTGGAGGCAGGGTAGGGACCGGGGAGCTGTTTTTT
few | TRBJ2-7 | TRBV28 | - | CASNSMGSSYEQYF | TGTGCCAGCAACTCTATGGGATCCTCCTACGAGCAGTACTTC
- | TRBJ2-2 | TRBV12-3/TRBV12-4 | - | CASSRFTGELFF | TGTGCCAGCAGTCGATTCACCGGGGAGCTGTTTTTT
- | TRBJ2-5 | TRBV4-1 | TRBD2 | CASSQISGGWETQYF | TGCGCCAGCAGCCAGATAAGCGGGGGATGGGAGACCCAGTACTTC
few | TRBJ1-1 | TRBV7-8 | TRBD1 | CASSLGTGSTEAFF | TGTGCCAGCAGCTTGGGGACAGGGTCCACTGAAGCTTTCTTT
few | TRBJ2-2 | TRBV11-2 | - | CASSFRALNTGELFF | TGTGCCAGCAGCTTCAGAGCTTTAAACACCGGGGAGCTGTTTTTT
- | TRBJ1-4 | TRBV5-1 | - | CASSPGWGIEKLFF | TGCGCCAGCAGCCCAGGTTGGGGGATCGAAAAACTGTTTTTT
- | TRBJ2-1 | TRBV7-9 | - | CASSLIGQSSYNEQFF | TGTGCCAGCAGCTTAATTGGACAGTCCTCCTACAATGAGCAGTTCTTC
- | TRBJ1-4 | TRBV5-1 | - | CASSLATAGQGKLFF | TGCGCCAGCAGCTTGGCGACGGCCGGTCAAGGAAAACTGTTTTTT
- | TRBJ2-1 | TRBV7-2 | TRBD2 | CASSRAGVAGGLDEQFF | TGTGCCAGCAGCCGTGCTGGGGTAGCGGGGGGGCTGGATGAGCAGTTCTTC
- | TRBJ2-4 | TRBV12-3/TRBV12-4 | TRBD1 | CASSLDRESKNIQYF | TGTGCCAGCAGTCTCGACAGGGAAAGCAAAAACATTCAGTACTTC
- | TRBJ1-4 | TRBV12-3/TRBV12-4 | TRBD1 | CASSSHGGQRNEKLFF | TGTGCCAGCAGTTCCCATGGGGGACAGAGGAATGAAAAACTGTTTTTT
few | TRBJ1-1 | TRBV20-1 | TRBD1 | CSASRDRVGNTEAFF | TGCAGTGCTAGCCGTGACAGGGTTGGGAACACTGAAGCTTTCTTT
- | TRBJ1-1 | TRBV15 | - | CATSTETGNTEAFF | TGTGCCACCAGCACTGAGACAGGGAACACTGAAGCTTTCTTT
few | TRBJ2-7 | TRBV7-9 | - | CAERDINSYEQYF | TGTGCCGAACGGGACATCAACTCCTACGAGCAGTACTTC
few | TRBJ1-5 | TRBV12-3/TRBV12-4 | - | CASSLSSPNNQPQHF | TGTGCCAGCAGTTTATCCTCACCGAACAATCAGCCCCAGCATTTT
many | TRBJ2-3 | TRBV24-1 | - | CATSDFRQTQYF | TGTGCCACCAGTGACTTCCGACAGACGCAGTATTTT
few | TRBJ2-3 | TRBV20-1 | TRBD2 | CSARAPSGGPTDTQYF | TGCAGTGCTAGAGCCCCTAGCGGGGGTCCCACAGATACGCAGTATTTT
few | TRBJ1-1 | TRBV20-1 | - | CSARTQNTEAFF | TGCAGTGCTAGAACCCAGAACACTGAAGCTTTCTTT
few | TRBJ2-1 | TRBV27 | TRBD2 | CASSLGGEGNEQFF | TGTGCCAGCAGTTTAGGGGGGGAGGGGAATGAGCAGTTCTTC
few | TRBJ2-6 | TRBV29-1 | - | CSARETGANVLTF | TGCAGCGCCCGGGAAACCGGGGCCAACGTCCTGACTTTC
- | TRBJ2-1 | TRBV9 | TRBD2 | CASSVSGGAANEQFF | TGTGCCAGCAGCGTGAGCGGGGGGGCCGCCAATGAGCAGTTCTTC
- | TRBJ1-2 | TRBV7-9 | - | CASSIAGPDGGYTF | TGTGCCAGCAGCATAGCGGGCCCCGACGGTGGCTACACCTTC
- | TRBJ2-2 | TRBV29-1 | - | CSVEDRRGGGGGELFF | TGCAGCGTTGAAGACCGCAGGGGGGGAGGGGGCGGAGAGCTGTTTTTT
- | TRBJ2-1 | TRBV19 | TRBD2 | CASSTGGINEQFF | TGTGCCAGTAGTACGGGGGGGATCAATGAGCAGTTCTTC
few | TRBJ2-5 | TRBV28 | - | CASSLWKGPQETQYF | TGTGCCAGCAGTTTATGGAAGGGACCGCAAGAGACCCAGTACTTC
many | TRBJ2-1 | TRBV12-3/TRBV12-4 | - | CASRLGAGLFF | TGTGCCAGCAGACTAGGAGCCGGGCTGTTCTTC
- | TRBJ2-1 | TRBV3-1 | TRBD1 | CASSLEYRGNEQFF | TGTGCCAGCAGCCTTGAATACAGGGGCAATGAGCAGTTCTTC
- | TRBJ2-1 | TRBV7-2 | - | CASSSTRVSYNEQFF | TGTGCCAGCAGCTCCACTAGGGTCTCCTACAATGAGCAGTTCTTC